This T cell receptor (beta chain) came from a study of blood T cell repertoires in COVID-19. Study-wide context: The United States, Italy and Spain provided the acute and convalescent COVID-19 samples. PBMCs, B-cell-depleted T cells, or T cells provided the cDNA or gDNA that made up the material.

Original data processing: From reference gene primer amplification, estimates of nucleated cell counts were derived. Only in-frame clones appear in the TCRdb table, and some are missing; sequencing was by immunoSEQ multiplex PCR. D and trimming come from the DNA, and the V and J calls and clone size come from that table. The sample shows roughly 250,000 clones, 82% of them seen only once. Sequencing was performed on peripheral blood. The receptor's source is a woman aged 60-75 years with active or convalescent COVID-19.

In nucleotides, the CDR3 is TGTGCCAGCAGTTACGCGGAGGGTAACTATGGCTACACCTTC. Protein sequence: CASSYAEGNYGYTF. This chain links TRBV6-2 or TRBV6-3 with TRBJ1-2; D is uncertain. The CDR3 is made up of 14 amino acids. Trimming left V 2 bases short and J 1 base short, with 8 bases between. The germline CDR1 and CDR2 sequences are MNHEY and SVGEGT.